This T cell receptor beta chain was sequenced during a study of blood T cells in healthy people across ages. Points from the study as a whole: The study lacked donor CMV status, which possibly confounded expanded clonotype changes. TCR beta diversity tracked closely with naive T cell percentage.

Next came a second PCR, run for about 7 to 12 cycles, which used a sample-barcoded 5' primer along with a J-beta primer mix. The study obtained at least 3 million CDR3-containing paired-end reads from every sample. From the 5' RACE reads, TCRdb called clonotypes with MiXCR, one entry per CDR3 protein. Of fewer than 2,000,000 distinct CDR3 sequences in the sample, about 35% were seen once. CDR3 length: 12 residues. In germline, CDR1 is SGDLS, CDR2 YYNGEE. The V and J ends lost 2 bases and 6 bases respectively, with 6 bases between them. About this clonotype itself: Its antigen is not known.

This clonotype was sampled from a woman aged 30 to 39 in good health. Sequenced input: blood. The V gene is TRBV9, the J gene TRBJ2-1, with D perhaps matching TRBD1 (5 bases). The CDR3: CASSVTANEQFF. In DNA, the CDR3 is TGTGCCAGCAGCGTGACAGCCAATGAGCAGTTCTTC. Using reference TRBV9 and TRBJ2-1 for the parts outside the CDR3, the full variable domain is DSGVTQTPKHLITATGQRVTLRCSPRSGDLSVYWYQQSLDQGLQFLIQYYNGEERAKGNILERFSAQQFPDLHSELNLSSLELGDSALYFCASSVTANEQFFGPGTRLTVL.